The 3 T cell receptor beta chains below were found in one sample sequenced in a study of blood T cell repertoires in COVID-19. The assay was immunoSEQ multiplex PCR, and TCRdb's table has in-frame clones only and misses some. The sample yields a few hundred thousand clones, approximately 84% seen once. Sequencing was carried out using PBMCs or T cells enriched from blood (not recorded which). All receptors come from a man in his fifties who had recovered from COVID-19.

This clone appeared a few times. The genes are TRBV5-1 and TRBJ1-1, with D hard to call. Germline V gives CDR1 SGHRS, CDR2 YFSETQ. This CDR3 has 17 residues. The V end was cut by 2 bases, the J end by 0 bases, with 17 bases between. The CDR3 here is CASSFAPTDPMNTEAFF. CDR3 bases: TGCGCCAGCAGCTTTGCCCCAACAGACCCAATGAACACTGAAGCTTTCTTT.

The V and J genes are TRBV10-3 and TRBJ1-1, with TRBD1 matching over 11 bases. This CDR3 comprises 14 residues. The V and J ends lost 4 bases and 6 bases, in that order; junction bases with no gene match: 4. The germline CDR1 and CDR2 sequences are ENHRY and SYGVKD. In DNA form, the CDR3 reads TGTGCCATCAGTGGGAGGACAGGGGGCGCTGAAGCTTTCTTT. Protein product: CAISGRTGGAEAFF.

This clone has only a few counts. The chain has TRBV12-5 and TRBJ1-1, with 7 bases matching TRBD1. The J segment lost 4 bases and the V segment lost 0 bases, leaving 11 bases of the junction unmatched. The CDR3 totals 17 residues. Germline CDR1 reads LGHNT; CDR2 reads FRNRAP. The DNA of the CDR3 is TGTGCTAGTGGTTTGGTACGAAAAGGGGGCGAAGGCACTGAAGCTTTCTTT. Translation gives CASGLVRKGGEGTEAFF.